Presented here are 28 T cell receptor beta chains from one specimen sequenced in a study of blood T cell repertoires in COVID-19 (dated by TCRdb to the early 2020s). The library was generated by the immunoSEQ multiplex PCR assay. Held by TCRdb, this immuneACCESS table contains in-frame sequences only and omits some clones. Under half of the omission traces to an unresolved V gene where checked; the cause of the rest is unknown. This sample lists 65,000 to 90,000 clones; nearly 90% were detected once. Together, the top ten hold under 9.5% of the sample. The source material was peripheral blood. These receptors all come from a man aged 50-60 years with acute or convalescent COVID-19.

The chain carries TRBV28 and TRBJ1-5; D not resolved. This CDR3 comprises 14 residues. V was trimmed by 3 bases and J by 1 base, leaving 7 bases between them. From germline, CDR1 is MDHEN and CDR2 SYDVKM. The DNA of the CDR3 is TGTGCCAGCAGTTTCAGGTTGAGCAATCAGCCCCAGCATTTT. It is translated as CASSFRLSNQPQHF.

In DNA form, the CDR3 reads TGTGCCAGTAGAGGACAGGGGGATTTCTATAATTCACCCCTCCACTTT. It is translated as CASRGQGDFYNSPLHF. This chain links TRBV6-4 with TRBJ1-6, with TRBD1 matching 10 bases. Looked up from germline, CDR1 is MRHNA and CDR2 is SNTAGT. The CDR3 totals 16 residues. V gave up 9 bases and J gave up 3 bases; unmatched junction bases: 8.

The CDR3 region is CASSQGDRGNYGYTF. The CDR3 bases are TGTGCCAGCAGCCAAGGCGACAGGGGTAACTATGGCTACACCTTC. The genes are TRBV3-1 (or the pseudogene TRBV3-2) and TRBJ1-2; TRBD1 matches 8 bases. V lost 1 base and J lost 1; bases outside the gene matches: 2. The CDR3 has 15 residues. Germline CDR1 and CDR2: LGHDT and YNNKEL (reference sequence).

This clone was detected a few times. This chain joins TRBV24-1 and TRBJ1-4, with TRBD1 identical over 9 bases. The length of the CDR3 is 16 residues. The germline V gene encodes CDR1 KGHDR and CDR2 SFDVKD. Germline trimming cut 2 bases from V and 4 bases from J; bases unmatched to any gene: 4. The CDR3 sequence: CATSDSGTGFNEKLFF. CDR3 sequence (DNA): TGTGCCACCAGTGATTCCGGGACAGGGTTTAATGAAAAACTGTTTTTT.

The V and J genes are TRBV11-1 and TRBJ1-2; D gene ambiguous. The CDR3 sequence is 15 residues long. With 2 bases removed from V and 0 bases from J, the gap between germline ends came to 10 bases. Germline CDR1 reads SGHAT; CDR2 reads FQDESV (reference sequence). DNA for the CDR3: TGTGCCAGCAGCTTATCCGGCAGGACTAACTATGGCTACACCTTC. This encodes CASSLSGRTNYGYTF.

The CDR3 sequence is CASSYSLAGAIRTDTQYF. The CDR3 bases are TGTGCCAGCAGTTACTCGCTAGCGGGGGCCATACGCACAGATACGCAGTATTTT. This sequence joins TRBV6-2 or TRBV6-3 and TRBJ2-3; 10 bases match TRBD2. J gave up 1 base and V 0 bases, and 7 bases lay outside the gene matches. The germline V gene encodes CDR1 MNHEY and CDR2 SVGEGT. CDR3 length: 18 residues.

J is TRBJ1-6 and V is TRBV7-9; possibly TRBD1 for D (5 bases). The CDR3 runs to 14 residues. The germline gives CDR1 SEHNR, CDR2 FQNEAQ (reference sequence). V shed 1 base and J shed 9 bases, with 10 bases lying between them. This CDR3 is CASSLDRPSSPLHF. In DNA, the CDR3 is TGTGCCAGCAGCTTAGACAGGCCTAGTTCACCCCTCCACTTT.

This clone was seen only once. The chain recombines TRBV4-1 with TRBJ1-5; a possible D gene is TRBD1 (6 bases). Germline V gene sequence: CDR1 MGHRA, CDR2 YSYEKL. Trimming took off 2 bases at V and 6 bases at J, with 14 bases between the two ends. The CDR3 sequence is 15 residues long. The DNA of the CDR3 is TGCGCCAGCAGCCAAAGGGACATTGGTGTTCAGCCCCAGCATTTT. Protein: CASSQRDIGVQPQHF.

This clone came up once. The chain uses TRBV5-1 and TRBJ1-4; D unclear. Germline lookup yields CDR1 SGHRS and CDR2 YFSETQ. The CDR3 has 13 residues. Trimming took off 6 bases at V and 4 bases at J, with 10 bases between the two ends. CDR3 in DNA: TGCGCCAGCATGGCCAGTGATAATGAAAAACTGTTTTTT. Protein: CASMASDNEKLFF.

CDR3 nucleotides: TGCGCCAGCAGCTTGGCCCTAGCGGTCTCCTACAATGAGCAGTTCTTC. Translation: CASSLALAVSYNEQFF. The J gene is TRBJ2-1, the V gene TRBV5-1; 7 bases are a match to TRBD2. Germline V gene data show CDR1 as SGHRS and CDR2 as YFSETQ. CDR3 size: 16 residues. Trimming at V came to 0 bases and at J to 0 bases, leaving 3 bases not matched to a gene.

The rearrangement uses TRBV30 and TRBJ1-6; the match to TRBD1 covers 8 bases. The CDR3 is made up of 20 amino acids. The germline CDR1 and CDR2 sequences are GTSNPN and SVGIG (reference sequence). J lost 7 bases, V lost 0 bases, and 20 bases had no gene match. The CDR3 protein is CAWSVRTGLPTVWGNSPLHF. CDR3 in DNA: TGTGCCTGGAGTGTGAGGACAGGGCTACCCACTGTATGGGGAAATTCACCCCTCCACTTT.

The chain employs TRBV5-1 and TRBJ2-7, with 10 bases matching TRBD1. Trimming took 3 bases from V and 5 from J; bases not matched to a gene: 8. This CDR3 region has 15 residues. Germline CDR1 reads SGHRS; CDR2 reads YFSETQ. CDR3 sequence: CASSWVGTGAHEQYF. CDR3 coding DNA: TGCGCCAGCAGCTGGGTTGGGACAGGGGCTCACGAGCAGTACTTC.

The genes are TRBV15 and TRBJ1-1; tentatively, D is TRBD1 (6 bases). Germline CDR1 LNHNV, CDR2 YYDKDF (reference sequence). The V end was cut by 1 base, the J end by 1 base, with 10 bases between. This CDR3 comprises 15 residues. The CDR3 loop reads CATSRGGQQNTEAFF. In DNA, the CDR3 is TGTGCCACCAGCAGAGGCGGACAGCAGAACACTGAAGCTTTCTTT.

In this sample, this clone turned up once. The rearrangement joins TRBV6-5 to TRBJ1-1; 8 nucleotides align to TRBD1. This CDR3 region has 15 residues. Germline trimming cut 5 bases from V and 4 bases from J; bases unmatched to any gene: 9. Germline V gives CDR1 MNHEY, CDR2 SVGAGI. CDR3 nucleotide sequence: TGTGCCAGCAGTAGCTCCTTCACAGGGGGCACTGAAGCTTTCTTT. This encodes CASSSSFTGGTEAFF.

The J gene is TRBJ1-6, the V gene TRBV27; 7 bases agree with TRBD1. CDR3 length: 15 amino acids. The germline CDR1 and CDR2 sequences are MNHEY and SMNVEV (reference sequence). Trimming took 6 bases from V and 4 from J; bases not matched to a gene: 6. CDR3 DNA: TGTGCCAGCAGACGGGACAGCCATTATAATTCACCCCTCCACTTT. Translating it yields CASRRDSHYNSPLHF.

The J gene is TRBJ1-4, the V gene TRBV4-2, with 10 bases that match TRBD1. The germline V gene encodes CDR1 LGHNA and CDR2 YNFKEQ. V shed 2 bases, J shed 0 bases, and the junction held 9 bases outside the gene matches. This CDR3 spans 19 amino acids. This chain's CDR3 is CASSQKGIGTGATNEKLFF. DNA for the CDR3: TGTGCCAGCAGCCAAAAAGGAATCGGGACAGGGGCAACTAATGAAAAACTGTTTTTT.

V and J are TRBV19 and TRBJ1-1; 10 nucleotides match TRBD1. Losses at the gene ends were 2 bases for V and 1 base for J; bases not matched to a gene: 1. This CDR3 has 15 amino acids. Germline CDR1 and CDR2: LNHDA and SQIVND (reference sequence). The CDR3 protein is CASSIRTGGNTEAFF. CDR3 bases: TGTGCCAGTAGTATAAGGACAGGGGGGAACACTGAAGCTTTCTTT.

This chain connects TRBV30 to TRBJ1-2, with D maybe TRBD1 (5 bases). The V gene's germline CDR1 is GTSNPN and CDR2 SVGIG (reference sequence). V was pared by 3 bases and J by 5 bases, with 16 bases between. This CDR3 comprises 14 residues. The CDR3 DNA is TGTGCCTGGAGGGCGGGACGGCTCTTGTATGGCTACACCTTC. This sequence encodes CAWRAGRLLYGYTF.

The V call is TRBV30, the J call TRBJ1-4; 8 bases match TRBD1. The junction had 14 bases not matched to a gene; V was cut back by 3 bases and J by 8 bases. Germline V gives CDR1 GTSNPN, CDR2 SVGIG (reference sequence). CDR3 size: 16 residues. DNA of the CDR3: TGTGCCTGGAGACTGGGGCAGGGGGCAAGTGGAGAAAAACTGTTTTTT. Translated: CAWRLGQGASGEKLFF.

The V call is TRBV29-1, the J call TRBJ1-2, with a possible D match to TRBD1 (5 bases). V lost 4 bases and J lost 7, with 13 bases in between. The CDR3 runs to 12 residues. Germline V gene sequence: CDR1 SQVTM, CDR2 ANQGSEA. The CDR3 reads CSVVQGRSGYTF. The CDR3 DNA is TGCAGCGTTGTCCAGGGCCGTAGTGGCTACACCTTC.

V gene TRBV13 combines with J gene TRBJ2-1, with D possibly TRBD1 on 5 matching bases. CDR3 length: 13 residues. The V and J ends lost 3 bases and 5 bases respectively, with 8 bases between them. Germline V gives CDR1 PRHDT, CDR2 FYEKMQ (reference sequence). The CDR3 is CASSLTVNNEQFF. CDR3 bases: TGTGCCAGCAGCTTGACAGTTAACAATGAGCAGTTCTTC.

The chain combines TRBV5-4 with TRBJ1-2, with 7 positions matching TRBD1. The germline CDR1 and CDR2 sequences are SGHNT and YYREEE (reference sequence). V trimming: 4 bases; J trimming: 7 bases; junction bases outside the gene matches: 13. The CDR3 length is 15 residues. The chain's CDR3 is CASSMLTGRTGGYTF. CDR3 in DNA: TGTGCCAGCAGCATGTTGACAGGGAGGACGGGTGGCTACACCTTC.

The CDR3 coding sequence is TGTGCCAGCAGTGGACAGGTCTTCTACGAGCAGTACTTC. This translates into CASSGQVFYEQYF. This rearrangement joins TRBV2 to TRBJ2-7; possible D gene TRBD1, 6 bases. The CDR3 sequence is 13 residues long. Trimming took 4 bases from V and 3 from J, leaving 10 bases between them. Germline CDR1 SNHLY, CDR2 FYNNEI.

The chain recombines TRBV3-1 (or the pseudogene TRBV3-2) with TRBJ1-2, with D possibly matching TRBD1 (6 bases). Germline assignment: CDR1 LGHDT and CDR2 YNNKEL (reference sequence). CDR3 length: 15 amino acids. Trimming stripped 3 bases from V and 8 bases from J, with 19 bases between. CDR3 region: CASSHRGYQEKGYTF. The CDR3 bases are TGTGCCAGCAGCCACAGGGGTTACCAGGAGAAAGGCTACACCTTC.

The rearrangement links TRBV23-1 to TRBJ2-1; 8 positions agree with TRBD1. TRBV23-1 is identified as an open reading frame with a role that is uncertain. This CDR3 region has 17 residues. The junction had 19 bases not matched to a gene; V was cut back by 8 bases and J by 7 bases. The CDR3 DNA reads as TGCGCCAGCGGCCCGAGGCAGTCGCAGGGGGCTGGGAATGAGCAGTTCTTC. This codes for CASGPRQSQGAGNEQFF.

The V gene is TRBV12-3 or TRBV12-4, the J gene TRBJ1-5, with D hard to call. V was cut by 10 bases and J by 3 bases, with 10 bases left in between. The CDR3 is 12 amino acids. DNA for the CDR3: TGTGCCACACAAGGAGTCAATCAGCCCCAGCATTTT. Translation gives CATQGVNQPQHF.

V gene TRBV5-1 combines with J gene TRBJ2-5; no reliable D call. The germline gives CDR1 SGHRS, CDR2 YFSETQ. CDR3 size: 11 residues. The V gene lost 5 bases and the J gene lost 5 bases, with 7 bases spanning the gap. This chain's CDR3 is CASSFAETQYF. The CDR3 DNA follows: TGCGCCAGCAGTTTTGCGGAGACCCAGTACTTC.

V usage is TRBV7-2 and J usage is TRBJ1-5; tentative D call: TRBD1 (6 bases). The CDR3 contains 13 residues. Germline V gene sequence: CDR1 SGHTA, CDR2 FQGNSA. Trimming removed 7 bases at V and 4 bases at J, with 11 bases between. The CDR3 nucleotides read TGTGCCAGCACCCCTGACAGGAATCAGCCCCAGCATTTT. Translation: CASTPDRNQPQHF.